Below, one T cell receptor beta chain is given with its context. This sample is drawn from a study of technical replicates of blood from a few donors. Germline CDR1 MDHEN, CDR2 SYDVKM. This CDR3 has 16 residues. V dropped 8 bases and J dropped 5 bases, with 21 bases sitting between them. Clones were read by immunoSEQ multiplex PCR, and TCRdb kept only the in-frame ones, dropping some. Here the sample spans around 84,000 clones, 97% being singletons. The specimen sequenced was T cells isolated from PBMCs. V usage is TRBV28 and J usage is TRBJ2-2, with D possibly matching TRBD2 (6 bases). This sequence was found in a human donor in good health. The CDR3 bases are TGTGCCAGCCATGAGGCCTGGAGGGAGGATACCGGGGAGCTGTTTTTT. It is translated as CASHEAWREDTGELFF. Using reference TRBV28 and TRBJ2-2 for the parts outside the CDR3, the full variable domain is DVKVTQSSRYLVKRTGEKVFLECVQDMDHENMFWYRQDPGLGLRLIYFSYDVKMKEKGDIPEGYSVSREKKERFSLILESASTNQTSMYLCASHEAWREDTGELFFGEGSRLTVL.